This passage covers 32 T cell receptor beta chains from one sample sequenced in a study of T cells in Graves' hyperthyroidism and ophthalmopathy. Amplified TCR beta CDR3 regions derived from RNA transcripts. TCR CDR3 regions were first amplified by RT-PCR with HTBI primers. Each CDR3 protein gets one entry after TCRdb re-called the multiplex PCR reads with MiXCR. The sample has hundreds of thousands of distinct CDR3 sequences, roughly 13% seen once. Source material: blood. Receptors were obtained from a man over 45 with Graves' ophthalmopathy.

The V call is TRBV29-1, the J call TRBJ2-7; D not certain. The germline gives CDR1 SQVTM, CDR2 ANQGSEA. V was clipped by 4 bases and J by 2 bases, with 15 bases between them. The CDR3 is 14 amino acids. CDR3 loop: CSVVRTMATYEQYF. In DNA, the CDR3 is TGCAGCGTTGTTCGGACCATGGCCACCTACGAGCAGTACTTC.

Many counts were recorded for this clonotype. This chain connects TRBV20-1 to TRBJ2-7; D is perhaps TRBD2 (6 bases). The germline V gene encodes CDR1 DFQATT and CDR2 SNEGSKA (reference sequence). V gave up 2 bases and J gave up 3 bases, with 14 bases separating them. The CDR3 covers 14 residues. CDR3 sequence (DNA): TGCAGTGCTAGATCGACGACTAGGGGCTACGAGCAGTACTTC. The encoded protein is CSARSTTRGYEQYF.

This clonotype was seen a few times. V usage is TRBV14 and J usage is TRBJ2-5; 7 nucleotides line up with TRBD1. The CDR3 sequence is 14 residues long. The germline CDR1 and CDR2 sequences are SGHDN and FVKESK. V shed 4 bases and J 5 bases; nucleotides not matched to a gene: 7. The CDR3 region has the DNA TGTGCCAGCAGCCGTAGACAGGGTCTGGAGACCCAGTACTTC. This translates into CASSRRQGLETQYF. The whole variable domain, remainder taken from reference TRBV14 and TRBJ2-5, is EAGVTQFPSHSVIEKGQTVTLRCDPISGHDNLYWYRRVMGKEIKFLLHFVKESKQDESGMPNNRFLAERTGGTYSTLKVQPAELEDSGVYFCASSRRQGLETQYFGPGTRLLVL.

This clonotype was seen repeatedly, ten times or more. This chain joins TRBV3-1 and TRBJ2-7, with 8 bases fitting TRBD2. The J segment lost 4 bases and the V segment lost 2 bases, leaving 7 bases of the junction unmatched. Germline CDR1 is LGHDT and CDR2 is YNNKEL (reference sequence). The CDR3 has 15 residues. The CDR3 is CASSQKSGREYEQYF. CDR3 DNA sequence: TGTGCCAGCAGCCAAAAGAGCGGGAGAGAGTACGAGCAGTACTTC.

The rearrangement uses TRBV9 and TRBJ2-7; 9 bases fit TRBD1. V shed 4 bases and J 4 bases; nucleotides not matched to a gene: 9. The CDR3 extends over 15 amino acids. Germline CDR1 is SGDLS and CDR2 is YYNGEE. In nucleotides, the CDR3 is TGTGCCAGCAGCCCCGCGGGACAGGGTGGGTACGAGCAGTACTTC. Protein sequence: CASSPAGQGGYEQYF.

This clonotype was detected ten times or more. Here the CDR3 DNA reads TGTGCCAGCTCACCCGGGACACTGCTGAACACTGAAGCTTTCTTT. Translation gives CASSPGTLLNTEAFF. The chain carries TRBV18 and TRBJ1-1; D is perhaps TRBD1 (6 bases). V lost 3 bases to trimming and J lost 0 bases, with 11 bases between them. Germline loops: CDR1 KGHSH, CDR2 LQKENI. CDR3 length: 15 amino acids.

This clonotype appeared a few times. The gene calls are TRBV5-1 and TRBJ2-2, with D maybe TRBD1 (5 bases). With 5 bases removed from V and 6 bases from J, the gap between germline ends came to 11 bases. The length of the CDR3 is 13 residues. Looked up from germline, CDR1 is SGHRS and CDR2 is YFSETQ. The CDR3: CASRDNLPGELFF. The CDR3 coding sequence is TGCGCCAGCAGGGACAATCTCCCCGGGGAGCTGTTTTTT.

Turning to this clonotype: A read error may explain this, as a much larger clone is one base away. The chain couples TRBV7-8 to TRBJ2-7; 12 nucleotides align to TRBD1. From germline, CDR1 is SGHVS and CDR2 FQNEAQ. The CDR3 sequence is 18 residues long. V gave up 4 bases and J gave up 7 bases; unmatched junction bases: 17. The CDR3 DNA is TGTGCCAGCAGCTCCCCCTCGCCGGGACAGGGGGCTTACAATGAGCAGTACTTC. This translates into CASSSPSPGQGAYNEQYF.

The DNA of the CDR3 is TGTGCCAGCAGTGACCTGGGGACGGCCCGCACGCAGTATTTT. Protein sequence: CASSDLGTARTQYF. The chain joins TRBV25-1 to TRBJ2-3; D assignment may be TRBD1 or TRBD2 (5 bases each). V was clipped by 3 bases and J by 9 bases, with 16 bases between them. This CDR3 is built from 14 residues. In germline, CDR1 is MGHDK, CDR2 SYGVNS.

The chain couples TRBV10-3 to TRBJ1-4; D is unresolved. The CDR3 totals 16 residues. CDR1 and CDR2 (germline): ENHRY, SYGVKD. The V end lost 3 bases, the J end lost 9 bases, and 20 bases lay between the germline ends. CDR3 in DNA: TGTGCCATCAGTGACCCCAAATTGCAGCCACAGCAAAAACTGTTTTTT. It codes for CAISDPKLQPQQKLFF.

The chain links TRBV10-1 to TRBJ2-3; D unclear. Trimming took off 2 bases at V and 5 bases at J, with 5 bases between the two ends. CDR1 is WNHNN and CDR2 is SYGVQD in the germline V gene (reference sequence). The CDR3 loop spans 12 amino acids. DNA of the CDR3: TGCGCCAGCAGTGAGGTTATAGATACGCAGTATTTT. Encoded protein: CASSEVIDTQYF.

Worth noting for this clonotype: At one end the junction does not follow the germline gene, possibly because of a read error. The chain has TRBV24-1 and TRBJ1-1, with 10 bases fitting TRBD1. The CDR3 has 14 residues. Per the germline V gene, CDR1 is KGHDR and CDR2 is SFDVKD. The CDR3 here is CATSETGGRTEAFF. DNA of the CDR3: TGTGCCACCAGTGAGACAGGGGGCAGAACTGAGGCTTTCTTT.

This clonotype appeared many times. V usage is TRBV29-1 and J usage is TRBJ2-3; D is undetermined. Germline values: CDR1 SQVTM, CDR2 ANQGSEA. The CDR3 loop spans 13 amino acids. The V end lost 8 bases, the J end lost 2 bases, and 14 bases lay between the germline ends. CDR3: CSLRTDATDTQYF. CDR3 DNA sequence: TGCAGCTTGCGGACGGACGCCACAGATACGCAGTATTTT.

V and J are TRBV5-6 and TRBJ2-5, with D perhaps TRBD1 or TRBD2 (5 bases each). V lost 3 bases and J lost 0, with 18 bases in between. This CDR3 spans 17 amino acids. Germline CDR1 and CDR2: SGHDT and YYEEEE. The DNA of the CDR3 is TGTGCCAGCAGCTGGGGCGTTCGCGGGTTGTACCAAGAGACCCAGTACTTC. Its translation is CASSWGVRGLYQETQYF. The full variable domain, rest sourced from reference TRBV5-6 and TRBJ2-5, is DAGVTQSPTHLIKTRGQQVTLRCSPKSGHDTVSWYQQALGQGPQFIFQYYEEEERQRGNFPDRFSGHQFPNYSSELNVNALLLGDSALYLCASSWGVRGLYQETQYFGPGTRLLVL.

This clonotype turned up a few times. The chain is built from TRBV5-1 and TRBJ2-1; maybe TRBD2 (6 bases). Trimming took off 3 bases at V and 8 bases at J, with 12 bases between the two ends. Per germline, CDR1 SGHRS and CDR2 YFSETQ. The CDR3 covers 13 residues. The CDR3 DNA reads as TGCGCCAGCAGCTCCAACCGGGGGTATGAGCAGTTCTTC. Its translation: CASSSNRGYEQFF.

This clonotype was detected ten times or more. This chain links TRBV12-3 or TRBV12-4 with TRBJ2-2; the match to TRBD1 covers 8 bases. The CDR3 has 20 residues. Losses at the gene ends were 6 bases for V and 6 bases for J; bases not matched to a gene: 24. The CDR3 loop is CASRTDLGQVDTTWAGELFF. CDR3 nucleotides: TGTGCCAGCAGAACCGACCTGGGACAGGTTGATACTACCTGGGCCGGGGAGCTGTTTTTT.

This clonotype was observed a few times. The chain couples TRBV29-1 to TRBJ2-1; 7 bases align to TRBD2. From germline, CDR1 is SQVTM and CDR2 ANQGSEA. J gave up 9 bases and V 0 bases, and 5 bases lay outside the gene matches. The CDR3 has 13 amino acids. CDR3 protein: CSVEEGGGSEQFF. CDR3 nucleotides: TGCAGCGTTGAAGAGGGCGGGGGTAGTGAGCAGTTCTTC.

The chain employs TRBV5-1 and TRBJ2-1, with 13 bases fitting TRBD2. The ends lost 3 bases at V and 6 bases at J; junction bases unmatched: 9. Germline CDR1 is SGHRS and CDR2 is YFSETQ. The CDR3 is made up of 17 amino acids. The CDR3 reads CASSSGLAGAIFNEQFF. The CDR3 nucleotides read TGCGCCAGCAGCTCTGGACTAGCGGGAGCAATTTTCAATGAGCAGTTCTTC.

This clonotype was counted a few times. This chain joins TRBV7-9 and TRBJ2-3, with D unresolved. The CDR3 covers 13 residues. V lost 5 bases and J 2 bases, leaving 8 bases between the germline ends. In germline, CDR1 is SEHNR, CDR2 FQNEAQ (reference sequence). The CDR3 here is CASSHDNTDTQYF. The CDR3 DNA follows: TGTGCCAGCAGCCATGACAACACAGATACGCAGTATTTT.

This clonotype was picked up a small number of times. CDR3: CASRTGQGAGDTEAFF. CDR3 DNA sequence: TGTGCCAGCAGAACCGGACAGGGGGCGGGCGACACTGAAGCTTTCTTT. The chain links TRBV7-9 to TRBJ1-1; 11 positions agree with TRBD1. The CDR3 has 16 amino acids. The germline V gene has CDR1 SEHNR and CDR2 FQNEAQ (reference sequence). V trimming: 6 bases; J trimming: 3 bases; junction bases outside the gene matches: 9.

The genes are TRBV29-1 and TRBJ2-2, with D tentatively TRBD1 (6 bases). From germline, CDR1 is SQVTM and CDR2 ANQGSEA. The length of the CDR3 is 13 residues. Trimming cost V 7 bases and J 7 bases, with 16 bases left between them. The CDR3 DNA reads as TGCAGCGGGCAGGACAGCAGCCACGGGGAGCTGTTTTTT. Translation: CSGQDSSHGELFF.

This clonotype was seen at least ten times. The rearrangement uses TRBV7-6 and TRBJ2-3; 7 bases fit TRBD2. Per germline, CDR1 SGHVS and CDR2 FNYEAQ. This CDR3 contains 15 residues. J was trimmed by 0 bases and V by 5 bases; bases with no gene match: 5. In nucleotides, the CDR3 is TGTGCCAGCAGCCCCCGGGACTATAGCACAGATACGCAGTATTTT. Its translation: CASSPRDYSTDTQYF.

This clonotype was counted at least ten times. The genes are TRBV4-1 and TRBJ2-5; the D is unclear. Germline V gene lookup returns CDR1 MGHRA and CDR2 YSYEKL. The V gene lost 0 bases and the J gene lost 1 base, with 15 bases spanning the gap. CDR3 length: 17 residues. The CDR3 nucleotides read TGCGCCAGCAGCCAAGACACAGTCATTACACTCCAAGAGACCCAGTACTTC. Amino acid sequence: CASSQDTVITLQETQYF.

This clonotype was found many times. The chain couples TRBV10-3 to TRBJ1-1; D is possibly TRBD1 (5 bases). Germline V gene sequence: CDR1 ENHRY, CDR2 SYGVKD. V was pared by 0 bases and J by 0 bases, with 8 bases between. The CDR3 is made up of 15 amino acids. The CDR3 sequence: CAISESTDLNTEAFF. The DNA of the CDR3 is TGTGCCATCAGTGAGTCGACAGATCTGAACACTGAAGCTTTCTTT.

As to this clonotype: Being one base from a much bigger clone, this may be a read error. The CDR3 carries no conserved terminal phenylalanine or tryptophan, so it likely arises from a read error. The CDR3 nucleotides are TGTGCCAGCAGTTTTATAAGTGGCAAGCAGTACCTC. Translating gives CASSFISGKQYL. The rearrangement uses TRBV28 and TRBJ2-7; D not resolved. The CDR3 extends over 12 amino acids. V dropped 3 bases and J dropped 8 bases, with 11 bases sitting between them. Per the germline V gene, CDR1 is MDHEN and CDR2 is SYDVKM.

This clonotype was observed at least ten times. The V gene is TRBV7-2, the J gene TRBJ2-5; 13 positions match TRBD2. This CDR3 has 18 residues. Trimming at V came to 5 bases and at J to 2 bases, leaving 11 bases not matched to a gene. Per the germline V gene, CDR1 is SGHTA and CDR2 is FQGNSA. The CDR3 here is CASSQEWTSGSLQETQYF. CDR3 DNA sequence: TGTGCCAGCAGCCAGGAATGGACTAGCGGGAGTCTACAAGAGACCCAGTACTTC.

This chain joins TRBV20-1 and TRBJ1-2; TRBD1 is a possible D gene (5 bases). V was pared by 3 bases and J by 2 bases, with 16 bases between. The CDR3 is made up of 15 amino acids. Per germline, CDR1 DFQATT and CDR2 SNEGSKA (reference sequence). DNA of the CDR3: TGCAGTGCTAGGGAGGGGTCAATCTCGAACTATGGCTACACCTTC. This sequence encodes CSAREGSISNYGYTF.

Many counts were recorded for this clonotype. The chain uses TRBV2 and TRBJ2-3; D might be TRBD2 (5 bases). Trimming removed 1 base at V and 6 bases at J, with 14 bases between. CDR3 length equals 15 residues. CDR1 and CDR2 from the germline V gene are SNHLY and FYNNEI. For the CDR3, the DNA is TGTGCCAGCAGTGAAGGGTTCCAGTGGAGGGATACGCAGTATTTT. Its protein product is CASSEGFQWRDTQYF.

This clonotype turned up a few times. The chain has TRBV7-8 and TRBJ2-7; TRBD2 might be the D (5 bases). CDR1 is SGHVS, CDR2 FQNEAQ, per germline. Between the trimmed V and J ends, which lost 3 bases and 0 bases, there was a span of 12 bases. The CDR3 sequence is 15 residues long. The CDR3 nucleotides are TGTGCCAGCAGCTTTCTAGCTTCTAGCTCCTACGAGCAGTACTTC. It codes for CASSFLASSSYEQYF.

The rearrangement joins TRBV2 to TRBJ2-5, with TRBD2 matching 9 bases. CDR3 length equals 16 residues. V shed 2 bases and J 2 bases; nucleotides not matched to a gene: 6. The germline gives CDR1 SNHLY, CDR2 FYNNEI. Here the CDR3 DNA reads TGTGCCAGCAGTGAATGGGCAGCGGGGGGACAAGAGACCCAGTACTTC. Its protein product is CASSEWAAGGQETQYF.

This clonotype was counted ten times or more. The V gene is TRBV12-3 or TRBV12-4, the J gene TRBJ1-2, with D maybe TRBD1 (6 bases). CDR3 length: 14 residues. Trimming removed 9 bases from V and 4 bases from J, with 18 bases in between. CDR3 amino acids: CASPNRAGSYGYTF. The DNA of the CDR3 is TGTGCCAGTCCCAACAGGGCGGGGAGCTATGGCTACACCTTC.

A word on this clonotype: This is likely a read error, given that the CDR3 carries no conserved phenylalanine or tryptophan at its end. The J gene is TRBJ1-2, the V gene TRBV6-5; 10 bases map to TRBD1. The CDR3 is 14 residues long. Germline lookup yields CDR1 MNHEY and CDR2 SVGAGI. Trimming took 4 bases from V and 2 from J; bases not matched to a gene: 1. Here the CDR3 reads CASSSGQGNYGYTL. DNA for the CDR3: TGTGCCAGCAGTTCGGGACAGGGGAACTATGGCTACACCCTC.